The 6 T cell receptor beta chains listed next were all sequenced from one sample in a study of blood T cell repertoires in COVID-19. Data came from immunoSEQ multiplex PCR; TCRdb stores just in-frame clones and leaves some out. Seen here are 350,000 to 400,000 clones, approximately 90% observed once, and the top ten hold roughly 1.2%. Sequencing was done on a sample of PBMCs or T cells enriched from blood (not recorded which). These receptors were obtained from a woman aged 18-29 years who had recovered from COVID-19.

The rearrangement joins TRBV15 to TRBJ2-7, with TRBD1 identical over 7 bases. In germline, CDR1 is LNHNV, CDR2 YYDKDF (reference sequence). This CDR3 region has 13 residues. V shed 3 bases and J 5 bases; nucleotides not matched to a gene: 4. The CDR3 nucleotides are TGTGCCACCAGCAGGCGCACAGGGGACGAGCAGTACTTC. Amino acids: CATSRRTGDEQYF. Using reference TRBV15 and TRBJ2-7 for the parts outside the CDR3, the full variable domain is DAMVIQNPRYQVTQFGKPVTLSCSQTLNHNVMYWYQQKSSQAPKLLFHYYDKDFNNEADTPDNFQSRRPNTSFCFLDIRSPGLGDTAMYLCATSRRTGDEQYFGPGTRLTVT.

This chain joins TRBV18 and TRBJ1-1, with unresolved D. Looked up from germline, CDR1 is KGHSH and CDR2 is LQKENI. The V end lost 0 bases, the J end lost 5 bases, and 10 bases lay between the germline ends. There are 14 residues in the CDR3. The CDR3 loop is CASSPPSRATEAFF. CDR3 bases: TGTGCCAGCTCACCACCGTCACGAGCTACTGAAGCTTTCTTT.

The chain couples TRBV15 to TRBJ1-2; no firm D call. Germline V lookup: CDR1 LNHNV, CDR2 YYDKDF (reference sequence). The CDR3 has 13 residues. Trimming stripped 0 bases from V and 4 bases from J, with 6 bases between. The CDR3 DNA follows: TGTGCCACCAGCAGAGATTTCGGCTATGGCTACACCTTC. Its translation is CATSRDFGYGYTF.

The CDR3 reads CASSYGTRSDEQFF. In nucleotides, the CDR3 is TGTGCCAGCAGTTACGGTACTAGATCGGATGAGCAGTTCTTC. The rearrangement links TRBV6-2 or TRBV6-3 to TRBJ2-1, with TRBD2 as a possible D gene (5 bases). The CDR3 runs 14 residues. The V end lost 2 bases, the J end lost 8 bases, and 13 bases lay between the germline ends. Germline CDR1 and CDR2: MNHEY and SVGEGT.

In nucleotides, the CDR3 is TGTGCCACCAAACAGGATATGAACACTGAAGCTTTCTTT. Protein: CATKQDMNTEAFF. The V gene is TRBV15, the J gene TRBJ1-1; possible D gene TRBD1, 5 bases. This CDR3 spans 13 amino acids. Trimming shortened V by 7 bases and J by 0 bases, and 9 bases separated the two germline ends. CDR1 and CDR2 (germline): LNHNV, YYDKDF (reference sequence).

The CDR3 here is CASSFRVRGGQVDTQYF. CDR3 sequence (DNA): TGTGCCAGCAGCTTTCGGGTTCGGGGGGGGCAAGTAGATACGCAGTATTTT. The V and J genes are TRBV11-2 and TRBJ2-3; 8 positions match TRBD2. CDR1 is SGHAT, CDR2 FQNNGV, per germline. V dropped 3 bases and J dropped 5; count of bases not matched to a gene: 13. The CDR3 is made up of 17 amino acids.